Listed here is a single T cell receptor (beta chain). Its antigen is not known. This PCR relied on a set of 60 Vbeta primers and 13 Jbeta primers. Sequencing used immunoSEQ multiplex PCR; TCRdb keeps in-frame clones, though not all of them. The sample carries around 30,000 clones, about 86% recorded once. Trimming removed 5 bases from V and 6 bases from J, with 19 bases in between. CDR1 LNHDA and CDR2 SQIVND come from the germline V gene (reference sequence). The CDR3 runs to 15 residues. These data originate in a study of cytomegalovirus exposure and HLA in healthy donors. Whole-study results and caveats: Later findings reportedly placed an Asian-associated ancestry cluster below the roughly 700-donor mean for N-insertions.

Sequenced material: PBMCs. The sequence derives from a boy younger than 18 in good health and CMV-seronegative. The J gene is TRBJ1-2, the V gene TRBV19, with D perhaps matching TRBD1 (6 bases). CDR3 loop: CASSSTGSGIHGYTF. CDR3 nucleotide sequence: TGTGCCAGTAGTTCCACAGGGTCAGGGATACATGGCTACACCTTC.